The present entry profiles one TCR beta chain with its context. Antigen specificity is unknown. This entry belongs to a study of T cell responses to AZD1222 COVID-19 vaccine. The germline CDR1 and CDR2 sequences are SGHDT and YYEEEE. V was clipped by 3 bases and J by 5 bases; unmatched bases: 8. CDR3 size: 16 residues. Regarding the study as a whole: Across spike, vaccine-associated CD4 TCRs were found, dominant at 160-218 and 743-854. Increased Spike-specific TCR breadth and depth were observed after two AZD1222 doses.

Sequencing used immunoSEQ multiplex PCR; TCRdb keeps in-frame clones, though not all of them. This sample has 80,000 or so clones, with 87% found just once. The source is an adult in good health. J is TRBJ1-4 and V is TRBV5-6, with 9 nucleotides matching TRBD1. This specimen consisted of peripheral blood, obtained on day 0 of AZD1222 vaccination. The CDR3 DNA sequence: TGTGCCAGCAGCTCCCTCCAGGACAGGGGAAATGAAAAACTGTTTTTT. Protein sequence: CASSSLQDRGNEKLFF.